This is a list of T cell receptor beta chains from one sample in a study of a mutant IDH1 vaccine in newly diagnosed glioma. Which antigens these TCRs recognize remains unknown. The data were produced by immunoSEQ multiplex PCR, yet TCRdb's version contains in-frame clones alone and is incomplete. The data show some 60,000 clones, 84% seen once. Sequencing used PBMCs, obtained from a glioma patient whose treatment included an IDH1 peptide vaccine. Receptor source: a young man with glioma. Each CDR3 is given with its conserved first and last residue. The order of the fields is J gene, V gene, D gene, clone size, CDR3 protein, CDR3 DNA. D genes are given only for firm matches. Rows may omit the clone size; those that give it use once, few, many or a size class.

j_gene: TRBJ2-3
v_gene: TRBV7-9
d_gene: .
abundance: .
CDR3aa: CASSVRADTQYF
CDR3nt: TGTGCCAGCAGTGTGCGGGCAGATACGCAGTATTTT

j_gene: TRBJ1-2
v_gene: TRBV5-1
d_gene: .
abundance: .
CDR3aa: CASSLEGPAAYGYTF
CDR3nt: TGCGCCAGCAGCTTGGAGGGCCCCGCGGCCTATGGCTACACCTTC

j_gene: TRBJ2-5
v_gene: TRBV6-5
d_gene: TRBD2
abundance: .
CDR3aa: CASSPLLAGVETQYF
CDR3nt: TGTGCCAGCAGCCCCCTACTGGCGGGGGTAGAGACCCAGTACTTC

j_gene: TRBJ1-2
v_gene: TRBV10-3
d_gene: TRBD1
abundance: once
CDR3aa: CAISARGLDYGYTF
CDR3nt: TGTGCCATCAGTGCCAGGGGGTTAGACTATGGCTACACCTTC

j_gene: TRBJ1-2
v_gene: TRBV6-6
d_gene: TRBD1
abundance: .
CDR3aa: CASSYSVAGGDYGYTF
CDR3nt: TGTGCCAGCAGTTACTCGGTTGCAGGGGGCGACTATGGCTACACCTTC

j_gene: TRBJ2-1
v_gene: TRBV18
d_gene: TRBD1
abundance: .
CDR3aa: CASSPRRGTGSFDEQFF
CDR3nt: TGTGCCAGCTCACCGCGCCGAGGGACAGGGAGCTTCGATGAGCAGTTCTTC

j_gene: TRBJ2-7
v_gene: TRBV9
d_gene: TRBD2
abundance: many
CDR3aa: CASSVLAGPYEQYF
CDR3nt: TGTGCCAGCAGCGTCCTAGCGGGCCCCTACGAGCAGTACTTC

j_gene: TRBJ2-1
v_gene: TRBV9
d_gene: .
abundance: .
CDR3aa: CASSLAGSYNEQFF
CDR3nt: TGTGCCAGCAGCTTGGCTGGCTCCTACAATGAGCAGTTCTTC

j_gene: TRBJ1-1
v_gene: TRBV7-9
d_gene: TRBD1
abundance: .
CDR3aa: CASKGQTNTEAFF
CDR3nt: TGTGCCAGCAAGGGACAGACGAACACTGAAGCTTTCTTT

j_gene: TRBJ2-7
v_gene: TRBV14
d_gene: .
abundance: .
CDR3aa: CASSQDKGGLYEQYF
CDR3nt: TGTGCCAGCAGCCAAGATAAGGGCGGACTTTACGAGCAGTACTTC

j_gene: TRBJ1-2
v_gene: TRBV7-3
d_gene: TRBD1
abundance: .
CDR3aa: CASSSGQNYGYTF
CDR3nt: TGTGCCAGCAGCTCGGGACAGAACTATGGCTACACCTTC

j_gene: TRBJ2-1
v_gene: TRBV7-2
d_gene: TRBD2
abundance: few
CDR3aa: CASSLGPLAGGYNEQFF
CDR3nt: TGTGCCAGCAGCTTAGGCCCACTAGCGGGGGGATACAATGAGCAGTTCTTC

j_gene: TRBJ1-1
v_gene: TRBV25-1
d_gene: .
abundance: .
CDR3aa: CASSPGVGSIMNTEAFF
CDR3nt: TGTGCCAGCAGTCCCGGTGTGGGGAGCATCATGAACACTGAAGCTTTCTTT

j_gene: TRBJ2-1
v_gene: TRBV6-5
d_gene: TRBD2
abundance: .
CDR3aa: CASRTSGAINEQFF
CDR3nt: TGTGCCAGCCGAACTAGCGGGGCGATCAATGAGCAGTTCTTC

j_gene: TRBJ1-3
v_gene: TRBV28
d_gene: TRBD1
abundance: .
CDR3aa: CASHSQGLYLSGNTIYF
CDR3nt: TGTGCCAGCCATTCACAGGGGCTTTACCTCTCTGGAAACACCATATATTTT

j_gene: TRBJ1-6
v_gene: TRBV4-1
d_gene: TRBD1
abundance: .
CDR3aa: CASKGASSYNSPLHF
CDR3nt: TGCGCCAGCAAGGGGGCAAGCTCCTATAATTCACCCCTCCACTTT

j_gene: TRBJ2-3
v_gene: TRBV4-2
d_gene: TRBD2
abundance: .
CDR3aa: CASSPELRGSTDTQYF
CDR3nt: TGTGCCAGCAGCCCTGAGCTGCGGGGGAGCACAGATACGCAGTATTTT

j_gene: TRBJ1-5
v_gene: TRBV19
d_gene: .
abundance: .
CDR3aa: CASRGGRNQPQHF
CDR3nt: TGTGCCAGTAGGGGGGGGAGAAACCAGCCCCAGCATTTT

j_gene: TRBJ2-1
v_gene: TRBV29-1
d_gene: .
abundance: .
CDR3aa: CSVAGAGNEQFF
CDR3nt: TGCAGCGTTGCAGGGGCAGGCAATGAGCAGTTCTTC

j_gene: TRBJ2-1
v_gene: TRBV2
d_gene: .
abundance: .
CDR3aa: CASSGGSSYNEQFF
CDR3nt: TGTGCCAGCAGTGGGGGAAGCTCCTACAATGAGCAGTTCTTC

j_gene: TRBJ1-5
v_gene: TRBV27
d_gene: TRBD1
abundance: .
CDR3aa: CASSSLDRGRQPQHF
CDR3nt: TGTGCCAGCAGTTCCCTGGACAGGGGGCGACAGCCCCAGCATTTT

j_gene: TRBJ1-6
v_gene: TRBV4-1
d_gene: .
abundance: once
CDR3aa: CASSVQGWGNSPLHF
CDR3nt: TGCGCCAGCAGCGTACAGGGTTGGGGGAATTCACCCCTCCACTTT

j_gene: TRBJ2-3
v_gene: TRBV7-6
d_gene: .
abundance: .
CDR3aa: CASSLNYPKWGTDTQYF
CDR3nt: TGTGCCAGCAGCTTAAACTACCCAAAGTGGGGCACAGATACGCAGTATTTT

j_gene: TRBJ2-1
v_gene: TRBV7-2
d_gene: .
abundance: .
CDR3aa: CASSLDPYNEQFF
CDR3nt: TGTGCCAGCAGCTTAGACCCCTACAATGAGCAGTTCTTC

j_gene: TRBJ2-3
v_gene: TRBV11-3
d_gene: .
abundance: .
CDR3aa: CASSFTGRADTQYF
CDR3nt: TGTGCCAGCAGCTTTACAGGGAGGGCAGATACGCAGTATTTT

j_gene: TRBJ2-1
v_gene: TRBV7-2
d_gene: TRBD2
abundance: .
CDR3aa: CASSPPTSPFMHEQFF
CDR3nt: TGTGCCAGCAGCCCGCCGACTAGCCCCTTTATGCATGAGCAGTTCTTC

j_gene: TRBJ2-7
v_gene: TRBV6-1
d_gene: .
abundance: .
CDR3aa: CASTFDGSSYEQYF
CDR3nt: TGTGCCAGCACGTTTGATGGGAGCTCCTACGAGCAGTACTTC

j_gene: TRBJ1-4
v_gene: TRBV7-9
d_gene: TRBD1
abundance: .
CDR3aa: CASGLRTGGTNEKLFF
CDR3nt: TGTGCCAGCGGCCTCAGGACAGGGGGAACTAATGAAAAACTGTTTTTT

j_gene: TRBJ2-1
v_gene: TRBV5-1
d_gene: TRBD2
abundance: .
CDR3aa: CASSLGPKGSGRPSSYNEQFF
CDR3nt: TGCGCCAGCAGCTTGGGACCGAAAGGGAGCGGGAGGCCTAGCTCCTACAATGAGCAGTTCTTC

j_gene: TRBJ1-2
v_gene: TRBV11-2
d_gene: .
abundance: .
CDR3aa: CASSLDRGANYGYTF
CDR3nt: TGTGCCAGCAGCTTAGATCGAGGGGCCAACTATGGCTACACCTTC

j_gene: TRBJ1-4
v_gene: TRBV5-1
d_gene: TRBD1
abundance: .
CDR3aa: CASSLGVGQGEGKLFF
CDR3nt: TGCGCCAGCAGCTTGGGAGTAGGACAGGGCGAGGGAAAACTGTTTTTT

j_gene: TRBJ2-2
v_gene: TRBV27
d_gene: .
abundance: .
CDR3aa: CASSPLGSGELFF
CDR3nt: TGTGCCAGCAGTCCCCTGGGTTCCGGGGAGCTGTTTTTT

j_gene: TRBJ2-7
v_gene: TRBV6-5
d_gene: .
abundance: .
CDR3aa: CASTPPGVPAEQYF
CDR3nt: TGTGCCAGCACCCCCCCCGGAGTTCCGGCCGAGCAGTACTTC

j_gene: TRBJ2-5
v_gene: TRBV7-7
d_gene: .
abundance: .
CDR3aa: CASSPRGSWGETQYF
CDR3nt: TGTGCCAGCAGCCCCCGGGGGTCTTGGGGTGAGACCCAGTACTTC

j_gene: TRBJ2-5
v_gene: TRBV4-2
d_gene: TRBD2
abundance: .
CDR3aa: CASSLAGGRETQYF
CDR3nt: TGTGCCAGCAGCCTAGCGGGGGGTCGGGAGACCCAGTACTTC

j_gene: TRBJ2-3
v_gene: TRBV9
d_gene: .
abundance: .
CDR3aa: CASSVAEADTQYF
CDR3nt: TGTGCCAGCAGCGTAGCTGAGGCGGATACGCAGTATTTT

j_gene: TRBJ2-1
v_gene: TRBV27
d_gene: .
abundance: .
CDR3aa: CASRNRGRYYNEQFF
CDR3nt: TGTGCCAGCCGCAATCGGGGACGTTACTACAATGAGCAGTTCTTC

j_gene: TRBJ1-1
v_gene: TRBV30
d_gene: TRBD1
abundance: .
CDR3aa: CAWKTGEVTEAFF
CDR3nt: TGTGCCTGGAAGACAGGGGAGGTCACTGAAGCTTTCTTT

j_gene: TRBJ1-1
v_gene: TRBV7-6
d_gene: .
abundance: .
CDR3aa: CASSLGATPITEAFF
CDR3nt: TGTGCCAGCAGCTTGGGGGCTACCCCCATCACTGAAGCTTTCTTT

j_gene: TRBJ2-2
v_gene: TRBV28
d_gene: .
abundance: .
CDR3aa: CASSLLTNTGELFF
CDR3nt: TGTGCCAGCAGTTTGTTGACGAACACCGGGGAGCTGTTTTTT